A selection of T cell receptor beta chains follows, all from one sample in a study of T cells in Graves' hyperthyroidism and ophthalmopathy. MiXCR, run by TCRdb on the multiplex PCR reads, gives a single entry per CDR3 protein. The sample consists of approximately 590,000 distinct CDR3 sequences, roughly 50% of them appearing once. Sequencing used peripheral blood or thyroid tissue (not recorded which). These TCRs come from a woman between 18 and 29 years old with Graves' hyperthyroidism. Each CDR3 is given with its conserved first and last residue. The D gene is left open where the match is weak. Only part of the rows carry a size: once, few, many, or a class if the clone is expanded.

cdr3_nt: TGCAGTGCTAGAGTCGGAGCTAGCGGGAGGGCGGAGACCCAGTACTTC
cdr3_aa: CSARVGASGRAETQYF
d_call: TRBD2
j_call: TRBJ2-5
v_call: TRBV20-1
clone_size: many

cdr3_nt: TGTGCCAGTAGTCTACCTACAGGGGAAGGTCAGCCCCAGCATTTT
cdr3_aa: CASSLPTGEGQPQHF
d_call: TRBD1
j_call: TRBJ1-5
v_call: TRBV19
clone_size: few

cdr3_nt: TGTGCCAGCAGGGCAGGGGGCGCTGAGGGCTACACCTTC
cdr3_aa: CASRAGGAEGYTF
d_call: TRBD1
j_call: TRBJ1-2
v_call: TRBV7-6
clone_size: NA

cdr3_nt: TGCAGCGCGGGAAGCGGGAGACCAGATACGCAGTACTTC
cdr3_aa: CSAGSGRPDTQYF
d_call: TRBD2
j_call: TRBJ2-7
v_call: TRBV29-1
clone_size: NA

cdr3_nt: TGCGCCAGCAGCTTGAGCAGCCTCTACGAGCAGTACTTC
cdr3_aa: CASSLSSLYEQYF
d_call: NA
j_call: TRBJ2-7
v_call: TRBV5-1
clone_size: few

cdr3_nt: TGTGCCAGCAGTGACAGGGACTCTGGAAACACCATATATTTT
cdr3_aa: CASSDRDSGNTIYF
d_call: TRBD1
j_call: TRBJ1-3
v_call: TRBV11-1
clone_size: NA

cdr3_nt: TGTGCCAGCAGCTTCTCAGGCGAGCAGTACTTC
cdr3_aa: CASSFSGEQYF
d_call: NA
j_call: TRBJ2-7
v_call: TRBV3-1
clone_size: many

cdr3_nt: TGCAGCGCCGGGGGACAGGGTGGAGGCTACGAGCAGTACTTC
cdr3_aa: CSAGGQGGGYEQYF
d_call: TRBD1
j_call: TRBJ2-7
v_call: TRBV29-1
clone_size: NA

cdr3_nt: TGTGCCAGCAGCATTTACAGGGGCGAGTACCACTTC
cdr3_aa: CASSIYRGEYHF
d_call: TRBD1
j_call: TRBJ2-5
v_call: TRBV9
clone_size: NA

cdr3_nt: TGCAGTGGAGCGCAGGGGGAAAACACTGAAGCTTTCTTT
cdr3_aa: CSGAQGENTEAFF
d_call: TRBD1
j_call: TRBJ1-1
v_call: TRBV20-1
clone_size: few

cdr3_nt: TGTGCCAGCAGTGAATCGACAACCTCCTACGAGCAGTACTTC
cdr3_aa: CASSESTTSYEQYF
d_call: NA
j_call: TRBJ2-7
v_call: TRBV2
clone_size: many

cdr3_nt: TGTGCCAGCAAAGGACCAGGGATTCAGCCCCAGCATTTT
cdr3_aa: CASKGPGIQPQHF
d_call: NA
j_call: TRBJ1-5
v_call: TRBV2
clone_size: many

cdr3_nt: TGTGCCAGCACGGACAGGGCGACCTACGAGCAGTACTTC
cdr3_aa: CASTDRATYEQYF
d_call: TRBD1
j_call: TRBJ2-7
v_call: TRBV7-6
clone_size: NA

cdr3_nt: TGTGCCACCAGCAGCGGGGCCGGAACCCAGTACTTC
cdr3_aa: CATSSGAGTQYF
d_call: NA
j_call: TRBJ2-5
v_call: TRBV15
clone_size: NA

cdr3_nt: TGTGCCAGCAGCTTAGCGGGGGGGGCGAGGTCACCCCTCCACTTT
cdr3_aa: CASSLAGGARSPLHF
d_call: NA
j_call: TRBJ1-6
v_call: TRBV7-2
clone_size: many

cdr3_nt: TGTGCCAGCAGCTTAGCAAGACTGACGGAGTATAACACCTTC
cdr3_aa: CASSLARLTEYNTF
d_call: NA
j_call: TRBJ1-2
v_call: TRBV7-8
clone_size: few

cdr3_nt: TGTGCCAGCAGCTTGGGAGCTAACTATGGCTACACCTTC
cdr3_aa: CASSLGANYGYTF
d_call: NA
j_call: TRBJ1-2
v_call: TRBV7-9
clone_size: many

cdr3_nt: TGTGCCAGCAGTCCCTTGGGATTTACCAACGAGCAGTACTTC
cdr3_aa: CASSPLGFTNEQYF
d_call: NA
j_call: TRBJ2-7
v_call: TRBV2
clone_size: NA

cdr3_nt: TGCAGTGCTAGACCTGTTAGCGAGAGTTGGTACGAGCAGTACTTC
cdr3_aa: CSARPVSESWYEQYF
d_call: NA
j_call: TRBJ2-7
v_call: TRBV20-1
clone_size: NA

cdr3_nt: TGTGCCAGCAGCTTTATTAACTATGGCTACACCTTC
cdr3_aa: CASSFINYGYTF
d_call: NA
j_call: TRBJ1-2
v_call: TRBV7-9
clone_size: few

cdr3_nt: TGTGCCAGCAGCGGGAGGGCCTACGACGAGCAGTACTTC
cdr3_aa: CASSGRAYDEQYF
d_call: TRBD2
j_call: TRBJ2-7
v_call: TRBV13
clone_size: NA

cdr3_nt: TGCAGTGCTAGTTTTTGGGGCGCTGGCGGGGAGCTGTTTTTT
cdr3_aa: CSASFWGAGGELFF
d_call: NA
j_call: TRBJ2-2
v_call: TRBV20-1
clone_size: NA

cdr3_nt: TGCGCCAGCAGCCCACGGGACAGGGCCCCAGAGACCCAGTACTTC
cdr3_aa: CASSPRDRAPETQYF
d_call: TRBD1
j_call: TRBJ2-5
v_call: TRBV4-3
clone_size: few

cdr3_nt: TGTGCCAGCAGCCTAACTCGAGACGGAATATATTTT
cdr3_aa: CASSLTRDGIYF
d_call: NA
j_call: TRBJ1-3
v_call: TRBV7-2
clone_size: many

cdr3_nt: TGTGCCAGCAGTGAAAGGCTAGCGGGAGTACGTGAGACCCAGTACTTC
cdr3_aa: CASSERLAGVRETQYF
d_call: TRBD2
j_call: TRBJ2-5
v_call: TRBV10-3
clone_size: once

cdr3_nt: TGCGCCAGCAGCCAAGATTGGCGGAGCGAGACCCAGTACTTC
cdr3_aa: CASSQDWRSETQYF
d_call: NA
j_call: TRBJ2-5
v_call: TRBV7-9
clone_size: few

cdr3_nt: TGTGCCAGCAGTGAGGCTGGACAGGAGCTGTTTTTT
cdr3_aa: CASSEAGQELFF
d_call: NA
j_call: TRBJ2-2
v_call: TRBV2
clone_size: NA

cdr3_nt: TGCGCCAGCAGCTTGTCCCCATTATCCTACGAGCAGTACTTC
cdr3_aa: CASSLSPLSYEQYF
d_call: NA
j_call: TRBJ2-7
v_call: TRBV5-1
clone_size: NA

cdr3_nt: TGCAGCGCCGCTGGGACAGCCTACGAGCAGTACTTC
cdr3_aa: CSAAGTAYEQYF
d_call: TRBD1
j_call: TRBJ2-7
v_call: TRBV29-1
clone_size: many

cdr3_nt: TGTGCCAGCAGCGTAGCTAACGGATACCAAGAGACCCAGTACTTC
cdr3_aa: CASSVANGYQETQYF
d_call: NA
j_call: TRBJ2-5
v_call: TRBV9
clone_size: few

cdr3_nt: TGTGCCATCAGTGAGTCTACCTCCTACGAGCAGTACTTC
cdr3_aa: CAISESTSYEQYF
d_call: NA
j_call: TRBJ2-7
v_call: TRBV10-3
clone_size: many

cdr3_nt: TGCAGCGTTGAGGTGGGACGATGGAATGAGCAGTTCTTC
cdr3_aa: CSVEVGRWNEQFF
d_call: NA
j_call: TRBJ2-1
v_call: TRBV29-1
clone_size: NA

cdr3_nt: TGTGCCAGTAGTAAAACAGGGGGGCACAGGGGGCGAAACACTGAAGCTTTCTTT
cdr3_aa: CASSKTGGHRGRNTEAFF
d_call: TRBD1
j_call: TRBJ1-1
v_call: TRBV19
clone_size: NA

cdr3_nt: TGTGCCAGCGGCAGACTAGCAGATAACTACGAGCAGTACTTC
cdr3_aa: CASGRLADNYEQYF
d_call: TRBD2
j_call: TRBJ2-7
v_call: TRBV2
clone_size: few

cdr3_nt: TGTGCCAGCACCCCAGCAGGGGGAGCAGGGTGGAGGCAAGAGACCCAGTACTTC
cdr3_aa: CASTPAGGAGWRQETQYF
d_call: TRBD1
j_call: TRBJ2-5
v_call: TRBV7-8
clone_size: few

cdr3_nt: TGTGCCAGCAGCGTAGTGATGAACACTGAAGCTTTCTTT
cdr3_aa: CASSVVMNTEAFF
d_call: NA
j_call: TRBJ1-1
v_call: TRBV9
clone_size: many

cdr3_nt: TGCGCCAGCAGCCAAGCCCCGGGCTGGCCCCAGCATTTT
cdr3_aa: CASSQAPGWPQHF
d_call: NA
j_call: TRBJ1-5
v_call: TRBV7-9
clone_size: few

cdr3_nt: TGTGCCAGCAGCTGGGGGGCGGACTATGGCTACACCTTC
cdr3_aa: CASSWGADYGYTF
d_call: NA
j_call: TRBJ1-2
v_call: TRBV7-8
clone_size: few

cdr3_nt: TGTGCCAGCAGCGACGGGACAGGCCTTCAAGAGACCCAGTACTTC
cdr3_aa: CASSDGTGLQETQYF
d_call: TRBD1
j_call: TRBJ2-5
v_call: TRBV7-9
clone_size: NA

cdr3_nt: TGCGCCAGCAGCCCTTTAGCGGGAGCCAACGAGCAGTACTTC
cdr3_aa: CASSPLAGANEQYF
d_call: TRBD2
j_call: TRBJ2-7
v_call: TRBV5-1
clone_size: NA

cdr3_nt: TGTGCCAGCAGTGACGGGATTAGCGGGAGCCGTTACGAGCAGTACTTC
cdr3_aa: CASSDGISGSRYEQYF
d_call: TRBD2
j_call: TRBJ2-7
v_call: TRBV2
clone_size: few

cdr3_nt: TGCGCCAGCAGCTCGGCCGACTTT
cdr3_aa: CASSSADF
d_call: NA
j_call: TRBJ2-5
v_call: TRBV5-1
clone_size: NA

cdr3_nt: TGTGCCACCAGCAGCCCGGAGGGCTATGGCTACACCTTC
cdr3_aa: CATSSPEGYGYTF
d_call: NA
j_call: TRBJ1-2
v_call: TRBV15
clone_size: NA

cdr3_nt: TGTGCCAGCAGTCCCCTTGGTACGGGAGGTTCCTACGAGCAGTACTTC
cdr3_aa: CASSPLGTGGSYEQYF
d_call: TRBD2
j_call: TRBJ2-7
v_call: TRBV12-3/TRBV12-4
clone_size: few

cdr3_nt: TGCAGTGCTCGGGACAGCCACCAAGAGACCCAGTACTTC
cdr3_aa: CSARDSHQETQYF
d_call: TRBD1
j_call: TRBJ2-5
v_call: TRBV20-1
clone_size: few

cdr3_nt: TGTGCCAGCAGGACGACGGACCTGAACACTGAAGCTTTCTTT
cdr3_aa: CASRTTDLNTEAFF
d_call: NA
j_call: TRBJ1-1
v_call: TRBV2
clone_size: NA

cdr3_nt: TGTGCCAGCAGCACGGGACTAGCCTCCGGGGAGCTGTTTTTT
cdr3_aa: CASSTGLASGELFF
d_call: TRBD2
j_call: TRBJ2-2
v_call: TRBV7-2
clone_size: few